The 4 T cell receptor beta chains given below trace back to one sample, sequenced in a study of shared clonotypes between healthy human individuals. The protocol was immunoSEQ multiplex PCR, while the TCRdb copy is restricted to in-frame clones and leaves out a portion. The table lists over 2 million clones, 85% to 95% of them singletons. The sequencing input was naive CD4+ T cells sorted from blood. Sample subset: CD45RA+ positively selected. These receptors were collected from a young man in good health.

The CDR3 sequence: CAIGQPNQPQHF. CDR3 DNA: TGTGCCATCGGACAGCCTAATCAGCCCCAGCATTTT. The V call is TRBV10-3, the J call TRBJ1-5; D possibly corresponds to TRBD1 (6 bases). The V and J ends lost 8 bases and 4 bases respectively, with 9 bases between them. CDR3 length equals 12 residues. CDR1 and CDR2 (germline): ENHRY, SYGVKD.

In this sample, this clone turned up once. This sequence joins TRBV28 and TRBJ2-7; 8 nucleotides agree with TRBD2. The V gene end was trimmed by 4 bases and the J gene end by 5 bases; junction bases not matched to a gene: 13. From germline, CDR1 is MDHEN and CDR2 SYDVKM. The CDR3 runs to 16 residues. Here the CDR3 DNA reads TGTGCCAGCAGTTCACCCGGGACTAGAGCAATCCACGAGCAGTACTTC. This codes for CASSSPGTRAIHEQYF.

The genes are TRBV5-6 and TRBJ2-1; 11 nucleotides match TRBD2. After removal of 4 bases from V and 6 bases from J, the junction contained 6 bases not matched to a gene. The CDR3 contains 15 residues. The germline gives CDR1 SGHDT, CDR2 YYEEEE. The chain's CDR3 is CASSPPGLAANEQFF. For the CDR3, the DNA is TGTGCCAGCAGCCCACCGGGACTAGCGGCCAATGAGCAGTTCTTC.

The chain combines TRBV2 with TRBJ2-3; D is possibly TRBD1 or TRBD2 (6 bases each). Germline CDR1 SNHLY, CDR2 FYNNEI. Trimming removed 3 bases at V and 5 bases at J, with 12 bases between. The length of the CDR3 is 14 residues. The CDR3 here is CASSEGGSRDTQYF. DNA for the CDR3: TGTGCCAGCAGTGAGGGGGGCTCCAGAGATACGCAGTATTTT. Looking up the rest from reference TRBV2 and TRBJ2-3 gives the full variable domain: EPEVTQTPSHQVTQMGQEVILRCVPISNHLYFYWYRQILGQKVEFLVSFYNNEISEKSEIFDDQFSVERPDGSNFTLKIRSTKLEDSAMYFCASSEGGSRDTQYFGPGTRLTVL.